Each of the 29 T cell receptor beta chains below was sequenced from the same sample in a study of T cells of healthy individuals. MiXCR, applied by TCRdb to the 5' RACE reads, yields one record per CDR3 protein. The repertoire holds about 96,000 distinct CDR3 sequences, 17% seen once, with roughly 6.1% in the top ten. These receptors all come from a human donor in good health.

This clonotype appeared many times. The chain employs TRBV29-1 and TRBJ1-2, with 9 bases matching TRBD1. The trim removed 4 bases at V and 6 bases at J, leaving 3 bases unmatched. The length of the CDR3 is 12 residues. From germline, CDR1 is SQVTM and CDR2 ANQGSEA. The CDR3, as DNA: TGCAGCGTTGGGGACAGGGAGGATGGCTACACCTTC. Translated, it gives CSVGDREDGYTF.

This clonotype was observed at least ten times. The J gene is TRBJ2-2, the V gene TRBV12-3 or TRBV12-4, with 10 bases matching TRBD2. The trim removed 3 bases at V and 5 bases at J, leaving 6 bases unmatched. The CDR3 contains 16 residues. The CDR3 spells CASSFILAGVTGELFF. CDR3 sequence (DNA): TGTGCCAGCAGTTTTATCCTAGCGGGGGTGACCGGGGAGCTGTTTTTT.

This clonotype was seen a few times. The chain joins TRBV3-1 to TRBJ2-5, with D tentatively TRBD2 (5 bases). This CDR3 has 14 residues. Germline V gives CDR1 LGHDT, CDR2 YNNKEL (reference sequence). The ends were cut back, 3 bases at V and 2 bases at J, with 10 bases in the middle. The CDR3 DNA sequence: TGTGCCAGCAGCCAGGCAGGAGGACAAGAGACCCAGTACTTC. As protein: CASSQAGGQETQYF.

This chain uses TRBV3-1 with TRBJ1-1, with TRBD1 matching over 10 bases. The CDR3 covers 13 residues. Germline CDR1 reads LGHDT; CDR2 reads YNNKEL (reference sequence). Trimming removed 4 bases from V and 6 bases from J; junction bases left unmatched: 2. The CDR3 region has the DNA TGTGCCAGCAGCCCAGGGACAGGGGCTGAAGCTTTCTTT. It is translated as CASSPGTGAEAFF.

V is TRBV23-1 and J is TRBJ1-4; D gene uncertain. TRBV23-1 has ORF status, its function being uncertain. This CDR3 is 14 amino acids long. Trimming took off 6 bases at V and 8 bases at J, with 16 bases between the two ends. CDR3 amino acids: CASSQGRVREKLFF. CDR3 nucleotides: TGCGCCAGCAGCCAAGGGCGGGTGAGGGAAAAACTGTTTTTT.

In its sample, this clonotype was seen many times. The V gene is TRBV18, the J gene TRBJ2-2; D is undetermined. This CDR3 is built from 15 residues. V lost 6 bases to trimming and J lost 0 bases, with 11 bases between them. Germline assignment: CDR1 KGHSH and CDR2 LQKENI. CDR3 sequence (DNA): TGTGCCAGCTCGCTTGTACCCGCGAACACCGGGGAGCTGTTTTTT. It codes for CASSLVPANTGELFF.

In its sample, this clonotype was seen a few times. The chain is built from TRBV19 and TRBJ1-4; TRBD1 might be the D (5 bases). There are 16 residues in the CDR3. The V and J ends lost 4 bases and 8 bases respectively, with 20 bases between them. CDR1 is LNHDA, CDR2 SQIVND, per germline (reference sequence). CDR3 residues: CASSRTRDRGREKLFF. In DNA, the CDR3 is TGTGCCAGTAGTAGGACAAGGGATCGGGGACGGGAAAAACTGTTTTTT.

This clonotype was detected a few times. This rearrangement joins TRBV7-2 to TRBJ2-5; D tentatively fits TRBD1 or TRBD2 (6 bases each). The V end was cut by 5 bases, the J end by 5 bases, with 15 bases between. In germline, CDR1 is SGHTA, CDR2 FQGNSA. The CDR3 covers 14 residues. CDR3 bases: TGTGCCAGCAGCCCTCTAGGGGGGCGGGAGACCCAGTACTTC. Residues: CASSPLGGRETQYF.

CDR3: CSAGRGPEQYF. The CDR3 DNA is TGCAGTGCCGGTCGGGGGCCCGAGCAGTACTTC. The V and J genes are TRBV20-1 and TRBJ2-7, with D perhaps matching TRBD1 or TRBD2 (6 bases each). This CDR3 is built from 11 residues. Between the trimmed V and J ends, which lost 6 bases and 6 bases, there was a span of 12 bases. Per germline, CDR1 DFQATT and CDR2 SNEGSKA (reference sequence).

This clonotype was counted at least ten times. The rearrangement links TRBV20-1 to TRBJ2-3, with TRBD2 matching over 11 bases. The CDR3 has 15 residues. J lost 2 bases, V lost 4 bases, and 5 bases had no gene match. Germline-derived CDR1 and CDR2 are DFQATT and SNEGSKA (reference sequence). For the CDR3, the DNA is TGCAGTGCTACAAAGACTAGCGGGGCCACAGATACGCAGTATTTT. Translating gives CSATKTSGATDTQYF.

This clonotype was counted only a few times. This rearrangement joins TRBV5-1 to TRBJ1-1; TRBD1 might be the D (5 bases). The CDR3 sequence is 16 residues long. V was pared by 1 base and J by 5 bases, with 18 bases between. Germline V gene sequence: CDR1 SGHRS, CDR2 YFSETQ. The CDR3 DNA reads TGCGCCAGCAGCTTGAAAACCCCGGACATTATGACTGAAGCTTTCTTT. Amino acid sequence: CASSLKTPDIMTEAFF.

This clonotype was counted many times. In DNA, the CDR3 is TGCAGTGCTAGAGATTCGGTGGGGGGCAATCAGCCCCAGCATTTT. It encodes CSARDSVGGNQPQHF. V and J are TRBV20-1 and TRBJ1-5, with a weak D call TRBD1 (5 bases). The V and J ends lost 0 bases and 2 bases respectively, with 11 bases between them. Germline V lookup: CDR1 DFQATT, CDR2 SNEGSKA (reference sequence). This CDR3 contains 15 residues.

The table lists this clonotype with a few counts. The CDR3 loop is CASSFYQDDIQYF. The CDR3 region has the DNA TGTGCCAGCAGCTTCTACCAGGATGACATTCAGTACTTC. V usage is TRBV7-2 and J usage is TRBJ2-4; D not resolved. Per germline, CDR1 SGHTA and CDR2 FQGNSA. V was clipped by 3 bases and J by 8 bases, with 11 bases between them. The CDR3 is made up of 13 amino acids.

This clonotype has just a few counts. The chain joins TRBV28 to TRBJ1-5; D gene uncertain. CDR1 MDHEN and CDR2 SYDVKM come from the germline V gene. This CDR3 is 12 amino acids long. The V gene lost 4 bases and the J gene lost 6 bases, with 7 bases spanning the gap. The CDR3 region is CASSSPSQPQHF. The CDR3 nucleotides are TGTGCCAGCAGTTCTCCCAGTCAGCCCCAGCATTTT. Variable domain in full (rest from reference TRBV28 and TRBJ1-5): DVKVTQSSRYLVKRTGEKVFLECVQDMDHENMFWYRQDPGLGLRLIYFSYDVKMKEKGDIPEGYSVSREKKERFSLILESASTNQTSMYLCASSSPSQPQHFGDGTRLSIL.

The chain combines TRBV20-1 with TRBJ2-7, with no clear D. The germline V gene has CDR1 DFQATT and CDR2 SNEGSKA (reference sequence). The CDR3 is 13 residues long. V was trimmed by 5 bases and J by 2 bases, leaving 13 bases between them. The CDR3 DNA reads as TGCAGTGCTCGCGACCCCTGGGCCTACGAGCAGTACTTC. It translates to CSARDPWAYEQYF.

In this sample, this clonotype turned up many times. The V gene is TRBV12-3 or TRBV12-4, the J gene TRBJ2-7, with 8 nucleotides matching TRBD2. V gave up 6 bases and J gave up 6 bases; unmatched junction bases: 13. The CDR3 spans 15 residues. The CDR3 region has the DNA TGTGCCAGCAGAGCCGGGACTAGGAACCTTGGCGAGCAGTACTTC. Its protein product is CASRAGTRNLGEQYF.

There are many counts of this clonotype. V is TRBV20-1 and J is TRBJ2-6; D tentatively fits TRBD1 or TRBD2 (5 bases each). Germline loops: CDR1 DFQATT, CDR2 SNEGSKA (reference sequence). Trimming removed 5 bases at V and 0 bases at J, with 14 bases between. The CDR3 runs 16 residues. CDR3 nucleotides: TGCAGTGCTGTGGGACGGACGAGCTCTGGGGCCAACGTCCTGACTTTC. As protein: CSAVGRTSSGANVLTF.

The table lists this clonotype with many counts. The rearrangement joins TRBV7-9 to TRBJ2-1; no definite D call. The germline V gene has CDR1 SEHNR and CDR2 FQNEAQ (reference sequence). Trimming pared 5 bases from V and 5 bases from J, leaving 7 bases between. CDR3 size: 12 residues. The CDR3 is CASSTTNNEQFF. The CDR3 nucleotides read TGTGCCAGCAGCACTACCAACAATGAGCAGTTCTTC.

The CDR3 spells CASSPQPVSSSYNEQFF. The CDR3 DNA sequence: TGTGCCAGCAGCCCGCAGCCAGTGTCAAGCTCCTACAATGAGCAGTTCTTC. This chain connects TRBV7-3 to TRBJ2-1; the D is unclear. The CDR3 runs to 17 residues. Trimming removed 5 bases from V and 0 bases from J, with 17 bases in between. Per the germline V gene, CDR1 is SGHTA and CDR2 is FQGTGA.

Written as DNA, the CDR3 is TGCGCCAGCAGCTTCGGTGGGATTCGGAACACTGAAGCTTTCTTT. Amino acid sequence: CASSFGGIRNTEAFF. The rearrangement links TRBV5-1 to TRBJ1-1, with no clear D. This CDR3 contains 15 residues. The V and J ends lost 2 bases and 1 base respectively, with 12 bases between them. CDR1 is SGHRS, CDR2 YFSETQ, per germline.

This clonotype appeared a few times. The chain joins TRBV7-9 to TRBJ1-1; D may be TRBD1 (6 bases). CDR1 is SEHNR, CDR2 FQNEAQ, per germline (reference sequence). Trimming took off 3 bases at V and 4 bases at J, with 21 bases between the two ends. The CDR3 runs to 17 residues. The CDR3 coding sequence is TGTGCCAGCAGCTTGAACAGCTGGGGGGCAATTAGCACTGAAGCTTTCTTT. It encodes CASSLNSWGAISTEAFF.

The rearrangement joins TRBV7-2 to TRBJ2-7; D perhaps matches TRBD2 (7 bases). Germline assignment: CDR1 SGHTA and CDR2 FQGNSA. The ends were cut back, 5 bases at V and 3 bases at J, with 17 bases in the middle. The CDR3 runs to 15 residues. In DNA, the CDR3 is TGTGCCAGCAGCAATAGGGGGGGCGCGTTCTACGAGCAGTACTTC. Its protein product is CASSNRGGAFYEQYF.

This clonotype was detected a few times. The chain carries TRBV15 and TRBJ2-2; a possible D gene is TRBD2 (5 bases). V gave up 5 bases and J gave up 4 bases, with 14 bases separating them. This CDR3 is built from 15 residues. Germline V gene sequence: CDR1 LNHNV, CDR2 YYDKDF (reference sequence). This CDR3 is CATSSKGGFTGELFF. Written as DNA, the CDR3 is TGTGCCACCAGCTCCAAAGGAGGCTTCACCGGGGAGCTGTTTTTT. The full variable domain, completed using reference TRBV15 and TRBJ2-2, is DAMVIQNPRYQVTQFGKPVTLSCSQTLNHNVMYWYQQKSSQAPKLLFHYYDKDFNNEADTPDNFQSRRPNTSFCFLDIRSPGLGDTAMYLCATSSKGGFTGELFFGEGSRLTVL.

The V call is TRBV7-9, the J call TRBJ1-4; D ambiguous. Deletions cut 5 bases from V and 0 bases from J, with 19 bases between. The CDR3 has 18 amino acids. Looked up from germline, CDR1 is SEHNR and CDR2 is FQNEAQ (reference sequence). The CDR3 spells CASSPYLPGPATNEKLFF. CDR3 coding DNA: TGTGCCAGCAGCCCTTACCTCCCGGGCCCCGCAACTAATGAAAAACTGTTTTTT. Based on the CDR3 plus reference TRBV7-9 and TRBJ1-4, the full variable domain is DTGVSQNPRHKITKRGQNVTFRCDPISEHNRLYWYRQTLGQGPEFLTYFQNEAQLEKSRLLSDRFSAERPKGSFSTLEIQRTEQGDSAMYLCASSPYLPGPATNEKLFFGSGTQLSVL.

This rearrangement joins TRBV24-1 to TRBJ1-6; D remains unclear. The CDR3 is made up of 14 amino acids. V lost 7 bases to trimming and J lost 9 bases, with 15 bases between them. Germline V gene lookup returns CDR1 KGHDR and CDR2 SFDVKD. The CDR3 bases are TGTGCCACCAGGGGTTCGGTTGAGGGTTCACCCCTCCACTTT. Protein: CATRGSVEGSPLHF.

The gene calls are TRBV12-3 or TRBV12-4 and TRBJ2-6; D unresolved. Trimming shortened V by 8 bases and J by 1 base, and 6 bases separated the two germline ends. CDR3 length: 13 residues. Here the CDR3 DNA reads TGTGCCAGCTCCCAGTCTGGGGCCAACGTCCTGACTTTC. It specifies CASSQSGANVLTF.

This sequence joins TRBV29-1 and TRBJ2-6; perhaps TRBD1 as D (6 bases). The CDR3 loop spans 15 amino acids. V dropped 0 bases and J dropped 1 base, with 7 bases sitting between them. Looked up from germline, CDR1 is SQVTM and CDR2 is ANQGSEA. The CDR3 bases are TGCAGCGTTGAAGAAGGGGGATCTGGGGCCAACGTCCTGACTTTC. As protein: CSVEEGGSGANVLTF.

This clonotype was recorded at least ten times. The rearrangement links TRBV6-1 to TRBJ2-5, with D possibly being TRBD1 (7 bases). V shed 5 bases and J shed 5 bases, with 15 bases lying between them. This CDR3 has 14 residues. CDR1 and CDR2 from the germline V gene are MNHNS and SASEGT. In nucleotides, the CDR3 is TGTGCCAGCAGTAAACAGGGGAGGCTGGAGACCCAGTACTTC. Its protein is CASSKQGRLETQYF.

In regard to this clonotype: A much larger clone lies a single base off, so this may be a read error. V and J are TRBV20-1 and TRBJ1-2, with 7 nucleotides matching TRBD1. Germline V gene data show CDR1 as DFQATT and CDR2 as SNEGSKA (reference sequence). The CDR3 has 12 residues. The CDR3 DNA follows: TGCAGTGCTGGGGAAAAAGACAGGGCTGGAAACTTC. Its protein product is CSAGEKDRAGNF.